This T cell receptor beta chain was sequenced in a study of spatial heterogeneity in lung cancer. Study summary: Within tumor regions, the number of TCR transcripts tracked closely with a T cell module score obtained from matched bulk RNA-seq. The study observed each unique TCR and UMI combination more than ten times on average in raw reads. Study findings and constraints: Coverage of tumor T cells, an estimated figure, was about 7.5% for alpha and 13% for beta chains. Tumor mutation counts were tracked by expanded intratumoral alpha and beta TCR counts.

Time point reported: sample taken at primary tumor resection. Unique molecular identifiers, one per molecule, were present on every TCR cDNA molecule. TCRdb reprocessed the 5' RACE reads with MiXCR, giving one entry per CDR3 protein. The sample holds some 9,800 distinct CDR3 sequences, about 53% seen once. Regarding this clonotype: Its target is unknown. The library was prepared for alpha chains; this beta chain is a stray read, so its frequency means little.

Trimming cost V 7 bases and J 7 bases; bases outside gene matches: 12. The length of the CDR3 is 17 residues. CDR1 is MNHNS, CDR2 SASEGT, per germline. The TCR sequence derives from a female donor with early-stage non-small cell lung cancer. The material sequenced was lung tumor tissue, taken at surgery. This sequence joins TRBV6-1 and TRBJ2-4; 14 bases are shared with TRBD2. The CDR3: CASTVGLAGGPGNIQYF. The CDR3 nucleotides are TGTGCCAGCACCGTTGGACTAGCGGGGGGTCCAGGGAACATTCAGTACTTC.